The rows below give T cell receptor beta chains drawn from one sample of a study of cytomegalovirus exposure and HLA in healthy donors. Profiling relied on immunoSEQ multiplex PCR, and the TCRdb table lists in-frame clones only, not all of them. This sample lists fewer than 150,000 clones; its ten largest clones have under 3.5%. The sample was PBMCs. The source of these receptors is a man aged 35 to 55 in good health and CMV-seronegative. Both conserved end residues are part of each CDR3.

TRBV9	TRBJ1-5	CASSVGGYQPQHF
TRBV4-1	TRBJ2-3	CASSQDRLLAGALDTQYF
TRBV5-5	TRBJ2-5	CASSPRGEETQYF
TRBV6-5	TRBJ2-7	CASSYRDTGSYEQYF
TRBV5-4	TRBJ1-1	CASSPGTEEAFF
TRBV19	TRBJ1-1	CASSMGTVYTEAFF
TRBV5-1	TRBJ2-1	CASSLAGQGLVRFF
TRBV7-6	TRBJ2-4	CASSPLAGGLAKNIQYF
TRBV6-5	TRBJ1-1	CASSYAGGNTEAFF
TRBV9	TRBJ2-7	CASSPRGTGDYEQYF
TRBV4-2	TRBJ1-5	CASSPRSGEDQPQHF
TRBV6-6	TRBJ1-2	CASSYQQGNGYTF
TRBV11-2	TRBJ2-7	CASSLAPSYEQYF
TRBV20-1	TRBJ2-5	CSEGGRETQYF
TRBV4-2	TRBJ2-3	CASSQVVEAGGTGVADTQYF
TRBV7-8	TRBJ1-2	CASSPDRGVSGYTF
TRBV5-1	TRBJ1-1	CASVEGDGEAFF
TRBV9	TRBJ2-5	CASSVGGTGGETQYF
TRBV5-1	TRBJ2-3	CASSGGGLAVTDTQYF
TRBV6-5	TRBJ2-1	CASRRGSSYNEQFF
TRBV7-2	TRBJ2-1	CASSTRTSGGASYNEQFF
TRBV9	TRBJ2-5	CASSDPGTGGVGETQYF
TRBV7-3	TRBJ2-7	CASSETSASYEQYF
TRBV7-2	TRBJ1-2	CASSKEQGALSYTF
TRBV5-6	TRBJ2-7	CASSDNYEQYF
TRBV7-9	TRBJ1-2	CASSLAQNYGYTF
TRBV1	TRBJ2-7	CTSSQYPRTVYEQYF
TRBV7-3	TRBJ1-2	CASSFTGKGGYTF
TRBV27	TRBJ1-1	CASSYVPYGNTEAFF
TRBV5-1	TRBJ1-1	CASSLSGLEAFF
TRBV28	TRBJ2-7	CASSQGKYEQYF
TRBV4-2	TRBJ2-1	CASSQVRQADNEQFF
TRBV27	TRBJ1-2	CASSLTGGNYGYTF